Included here is one TCR beta chain sequence, with context. Its antigen is unidentified. The data originate from a study of shared clonotypes between healthy human individuals. General study findings and limits: Clonotypes that were shared across a handful of donors made up about 5.1% of naive CD4 clonotypes.

The CDR3 is made up of 12 amino acids. The V gene's germline CDR1 is MNHNY and CDR2 SVGAGI (reference sequence). V shed 2 bases and J shed 10 bases, with 11 bases lying between them. Healthy and HIV-negative, the adult donors had no recent acute infections or vaccinations. Researchers partitioned CD4+ cells into CD45RA+ naive and CD45RA-negative memory subsets. On sorted subsets, replicate PCRs used 150 to 250 ng DNA, or about 33,000 T cell genomes. Profiled with immunoSEQ multiplex PCR; TCRdb holds only in-frame clones, not every one. The sample lists 2 million to 2.5 million clones; around 95% were seen once.

The sequence came from a man between 18 and 29 years old in good health. The V gene is TRBV6-6, the J gene TRBJ1-1; D is possibly TRBD1 (6 bases). The specimen sequenced was naive CD4+ T cells sorted from blood. The sample's subset: CD45RA+ positively selected. CDR3 loop: CASSYGGGGAFF. CDR3 bases: TGTGCCAGCAGTTACGGGGGAGGGGGAGCTTTCTTT.